The following is a T cell receptor beta chain sequence with its context. Antigen unknown. The sample comes from a study of persistence of HIV-infected CD4 T cells. Across the study: Blood samples, up to roughly 200 mL, came from multiple time points, except two leukapheresis donors sampled once. General study results and limits: Antigen-responding cells were enriched for degenerate expanded CDR3beta sequences.

Cells were stimulated with CMV-infected fibroblast lysates at about 10 ug/mL. Memory cells lacking CD40L and CD69 with high CD45RO were sorted. For approximately 20 hours, CD8-depleted PBMCs received anti-CD28/CD49d costimulation, a CD40-blocking antibody and enfuvirtide. Trimming stripped 5 bases from V and 2 bases from J, with 5 bases between. CDR3 size: 12 residues. The germline V gene encodes CDR1 SEHNR and CDR2 FQNEAQ (reference sequence). Sequencing used immunoSEQ version 4 in survey mode. The method was immunoSEQ multiplex PCR; TCRdb's version includes in-frame clones alone and lacks a portion of them. The sample holds some 28,000 clones, about four fifths seen once.

The starting material was CD4+ T cells sorted from PBMCs after approximately 20-hour stimulation, obtained from a patient who received antiretroviral therapy. This TCR was recovered from an adult man with HIV who was CMV-seropositive. V is TRBV7-9 and J is TRBJ2-3; unclear D gene. The CDR3 here is CASSHPTDTQYF. CDR3 nucleotide sequence: TGTGCCAGCAGCCACCCCACAGATACGCAGTATTTT.